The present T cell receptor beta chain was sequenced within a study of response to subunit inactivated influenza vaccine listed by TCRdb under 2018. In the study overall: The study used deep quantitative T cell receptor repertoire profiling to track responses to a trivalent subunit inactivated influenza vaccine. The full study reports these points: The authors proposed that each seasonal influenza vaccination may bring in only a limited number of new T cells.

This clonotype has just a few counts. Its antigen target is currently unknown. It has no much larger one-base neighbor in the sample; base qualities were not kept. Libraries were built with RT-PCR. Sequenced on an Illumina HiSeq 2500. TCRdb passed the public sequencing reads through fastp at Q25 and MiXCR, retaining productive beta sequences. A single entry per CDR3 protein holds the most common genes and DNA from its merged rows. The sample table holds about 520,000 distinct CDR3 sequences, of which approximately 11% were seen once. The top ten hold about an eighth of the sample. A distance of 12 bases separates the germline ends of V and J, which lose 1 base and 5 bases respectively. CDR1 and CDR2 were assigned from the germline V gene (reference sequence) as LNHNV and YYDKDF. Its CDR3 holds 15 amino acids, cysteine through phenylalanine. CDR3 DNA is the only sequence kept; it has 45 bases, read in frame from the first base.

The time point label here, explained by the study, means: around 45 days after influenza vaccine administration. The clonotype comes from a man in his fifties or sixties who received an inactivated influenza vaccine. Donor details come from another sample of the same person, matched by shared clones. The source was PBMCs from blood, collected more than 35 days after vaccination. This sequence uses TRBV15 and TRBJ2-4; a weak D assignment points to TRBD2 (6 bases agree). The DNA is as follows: TGTGCCACCAGCAGAGGGGACTCGGATCAAAACATTCAGTACTTC. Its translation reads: CATSRGDSDQNIQYF.